This T cell receptor (beta chain) came from a study of T cell changes during pregnancy in multiple sclerosis (dated by TCRdb to 2018 to 2020). About the full investigation: The study examined how the T cell repertoire changed over the course of pregnancy in women with multiple sclerosis.

Trimming removed 0 bases from V and 8 bases from J, leaving 14 bases between the germline ends. CDR1 SGDLS and CDR2 YYNGEE are derived from the germline V gene. Taken from cysteine to phenylalanine, the CDR3 has 14 residues. CDR3 DNA is the only sequence kept; it has 42 bases, read in frame from the first base. Library creation used the immunoSEQ multiplex PCR assay. This immuneACCESS table, as held by TCRdb, lists in-frame sequences with V and J called but not all clones. Of the missing ones, under half trace to an unresolved V gene in checked studies; the others have no known cause. Recorded for this sample are 70,000 to 85,000 clones; around 90% of them occurred a single time. Together, the top ten hold over 1.3% of the sample. This clone turned up a few times. No antigen is known for it. No base-level quality is on record; no much larger clone is a single base apart.

The clonotype originates from a female donor with multiple sclerosis, enrolled in a pregnancy study. The chain was built from TRBV9 and TRBJ1-2; the D region possibly corresponds to TRBD1 (5 bases align). This sample comprised peripheral blood, obtained before pregnancy. The nucleotides read TGTGCCAGCAGCGTAGGAGCAGGGATGGACGGCTACACCTTC. This codes for CASSVGAGMDGYTF.